The 32 T cell receptor beta chains below were found in one sample sequenced in a study of shared clonotypes between healthy human individuals (dated by TCRdb to between 2020 and 2021). The method was the immunoSEQ multiplex PCR assay. TCRdb obtained this table from immuneACCESS and retained in-frame rearrangements with V and J assigned. These tables miss some clones; where compared with another copy, unresolved V genes account for less than half of the shortfall, and the remainder is unexplained. The sample contains 950,000 to 1,300,000 clones, around 74% of them found a single time. Around 1.5% of the sample lies in the top ten. Sequencing was done on a sample of memory CD4+ T cells sorted from blood. Reading the label with the study, this specimen's cell subset or site is: CD45RA-negative fraction. These receptors were collected from a young man in good health.

A note on this clone: A read error is possible here, since a much larger clone lies one base away. This CDR3 is also generated by other DNA sequences in the sample. The gene calls are TRBV28 and TRBJ2-1; D perhaps matches TRBD1 (5 bases). V gave up 6 bases and J gave up 3 bases, with 21 bases separating them. The CDR3 covers 17 residues. Germline V gene data show CDR1 as MDHEN and CDR2 as SYDVKM. The chain's CDR3 is CASRPSLGGAIYNEQFF. CDR3 nucleotide sequence: TGTGCCAGCAGGCCCTCCCTAGGTGGGGCTATCTACAATGAGCAGTTCTTC.

This clone was counted once. The chain couples TRBV7-2 to TRBJ1-2; D not certain. The CDR3 spans 19 residues. With 1 base removed from V and 8 bases from J, the gap between germline ends came to 29 bases. CDR1 is SGHTA and CDR2 is FQGNSA in the germline V gene. CDR3 region: CASSLGGRKGGLTMRGYTF. DNA of the CDR3: TGTGCCAGCAGCTTAGGTGGCAGAAAGGGTGGCCTAACCATGAGGGGCTACACCTTC.

The chain combines TRBV27 with TRBJ1-2; D gene ambiguous. V gave up 0 bases and J gave up 0 bases, with 14 bases separating them. Germline CDR1 MNHEY, CDR2 SMNVEV (reference sequence). The length of the CDR3 is 17 residues. The CDR3 reads CASSLSSPTDANYGYTF. DNA for the CDR3: TGTGCCAGCAGTTTATCGAGTCCGACGGACGCTAACTATGGCTACACCTTC.

The chain couples TRBV30 to TRBJ1-4, with 8 bases lining up with TRBD1. The germline CDR1 and CDR2 sequences are GTSNPN and SVGIG (reference sequence). V was clipped by 4 bases and J by 3 bases; unmatched bases: 7. This CDR3 contains 15 residues. The CDR3: CAWTSRDRSNEKLFF. The DNA of the CDR3 is TGTGCCTGGACCTCTCGGGACAGGTCTAATGAAAAACTGTTTTTT.

The rearrangement links TRBV27 to TRBJ2-5; D possibly corresponds to TRBD2 (5 bases). The V gene lost 6 bases and the J gene lost 6 bases, with 14 bases spanning the gap. CDR3 length: 13 amino acids. Germline lookup yields CDR1 MNHEY and CDR2 SMNVEV (reference sequence). The CDR3 nucleotides read TGTGCCAGCAGGAGGGTTGACGAGAAGACCCAGTACTTC. It translates to CASRRVDEKTQYF.

This clone came up a few times. V usage is TRBV10-1 and J usage is TRBJ2-3; 8 positions agree with TRBD2. The CDR3 length is 14 residues. V was clipped by 3 bases and J by 5 bases; unmatched bases: 4. Germline lookup yields CDR1 WNHNN and CDR2 SYGVQD (reference sequence). The chain's CDR3 is CASSEGLAGDTQYF. The CDR3 nucleotides read TGCGCCAGCAGTGAAGGACTAGCAGGAGATACGCAGTATTTT.

The chain joins TRBV6-6 to TRBJ2-5, with D perhaps given as TRBD1 or TRBD2 (5 bases each). V was clipped by 2 bases and J by 4 bases, with 8 bases between them. This CDR3 comprises 13 residues. Germline lookup yields CDR1 MNHNY and CDR2 SVGAGI (reference sequence). The CDR3 reads CASSYDSGETQYF. CDR3 DNA sequence: TGTGCCAGCAGTTACGACAGCGGAGAGACCCAGTACTTC.

The V and J genes are TRBV11-3 and TRBJ2-7; 12 bases agree with TRBD2. Germline loops: CDR1 SGHNT, CDR2 YENEEA. The CDR3 is 15 residues long. The V and J ends lost 5 bases and 7 bases, in that order; junction bases with no gene match: 9. The CDR3 region is CASSDVTSGSAEQYF. The CDR3 bases are TGTGCCAGCAGCGACGTGACTAGCGGGAGTGCGGAGCAGTACTTC.

The chain has TRBV15 and TRBJ1-2; tentative D call: TRBD1 (5 bases). There are 15 residues in the CDR3. From germline, CDR1 is LNHNV and CDR2 YYDKDF (reference sequence). V was clipped by 6 bases and J by 8 bases, with 22 bases between them. In DNA, the CDR3 is TGTGCCACCAGTATCGATAGCGCGACAGTGAGAGGCTACACCTTC. Its protein product is CATSIDSATVRGYTF.

The gene calls are TRBV7-2 and TRBJ2-1, with unresolved D. The length of the CDR3 is 11 residues. From germline, CDR1 is SGHTA and CDR2 FQGNSA. The V end lost 5 bases, the J end lost 9 bases, and 8 bases lay between the germline ends. The DNA of the CDR3 is TGTGCCAGCAGCACGTCCGGTGAGCAGTTCTTC. Translation: CASSTSGEQFF.

This chain links TRBV6-6 with TRBJ1-5; maybe TRBD1 (5 bases). V lost 10 bases and J lost 5, with 12 bases in between. CDR1 and CDR2 from the germline V gene are MNHNY and SVGAGI (reference sequence). This CDR3 is 12 amino acids long. CDR3 DNA: TGTGCCACCCTGGGGGGGGATCAGCCCCAGCATTTT. Amino acids: CATLGGDQPQHF.

The rearrangement joins TRBV9 to TRBJ1-6; D uncertain. Between the trimmed V and J ends, which lost 5 bases and 5 bases, there was a span of 8 bases. Looked up from germline, CDR1 is SGDLS and CDR2 is YYNGEE. The CDR3 length is 13 residues. The CDR3 region is CASRKENNSPLHF. DNA for the CDR3: TGTGCCAGCAGAAAGGAGAATAATTCACCCCTCCACTTT.

This chain connects TRBV28 to TRBJ2-1, with TRBD1 matching 9 bases. J gave up 7 bases and V 2 bases, and 6 bases lay outside the gene matches. The CDR3 is 15 residues long. Germline V lookup: CDR1 MDHEN, CDR2 SYDVKM. The CDR3: CASSLGGQGWNEQFF. The CDR3 DNA reads as TGTGCCAGCAGTTTAGGAGGACAGGGGTGGAATGAGCAGTTCTTC.

This chain connects TRBV28 to TRBJ1-4; D remains unclear. V was cut by 4 bases and J by 1 base, with 7 bases left in between. Germline V gene sequence: CDR1 MDHEN, CDR2 SYDVKM. This CDR3 region has 14 residues. The CDR3 sequence is CASSYGGTNEKLFF. Here the CDR3 DNA reads TGTGCCAGCAGTTACGGAGGAACTAATGAAAAACTGTTTTTT.

The chain carries TRBV5-1 and TRBJ2-5; D ambiguous. The CDR3 length is 14 residues. V lost 0 bases, J lost 1 base, and 7 bases lay in between. Germline CDR1 and CDR2: SGHRS and YFSETQ. The CDR3 nucleotides read TGCGCCAGCAGCTTGGCCGCCACCCAAGAGACCCAGTACTTC. This translates into CASSLAATQETQYF. Based on the CDR3 plus reference TRBV5-1 and TRBJ2-5, the full variable domain is KAGVTQTPRYLIKTRGQQVTLSCSPISGHRSVSWYQQTPGQGLQFLFEYFSETQRNKGNFPGRFSGRQFSNSRSEMNVSTLELGDSALYLCASSLAATQETQYFGPGTRLLVL.

This clone was seen just once. The CDR3 DNA follows: TGTGCCACCCCAGCAGAGGTCTCAGTCTACGAGCAGTACTTC. This encodes CATPAEVSVYEQYF. V is TRBV2 and J is TRBJ2-7, with no clear D. Germline values: CDR1 SNHLY, CDR2 FYNNEI. Trimming took 10 bases from V and 3 from J, leaving 19 bases between them. The CDR3 extends over 14 amino acids.

This rearrangement joins TRBV11-3 to TRBJ1-1; tentative D call: TRBD1 (5 bases). The germline V gene encodes CDR1 SGHNT and CDR2 YENEEA. The CDR3 has 13 residues. V lost 5 bases, J lost 0 bases, and 7 bases lay in between. In nucleotides, the CDR3 is TGTGCCAGCAGCACGACAGTGAACACTGAAGCTTTCTTT. Translation: CASSTTVNTEAFF.

The chain links TRBV5-1 to TRBJ1-3; D unclear. The CDR3 loop spans 13 amino acids. Germline V CDR1 and CDR2: SGHRS, YFSETQ. The V end lost 1 base, the J end lost 2 bases, and 4 bases lay between the germline ends. The CDR3 sequence is CASSLRAGNTIYF. CDR3 bases: TGCGCCAGCAGCTTGAGGGCTGGAAACACCATATATTTT.

This clone was counted a few times. The CDR3 DNA sequence: TGTGCCAGCTCACCTCGGGACAGCACAACCGCAGATACGCAGTATTTT. Translating it yields CASSPRDSTTADTQYF. This chain joins TRBV18 and TRBJ2-3, with 7 bases identical to TRBD1. The CDR3 loop spans 16 amino acids. CDR1 KGHSH and CDR2 LQKENI come from the germline V gene. Unmatched junction bases numbered 10, after V lost 3 bases and J lost 4 bases.

The chain carries TRBV7-2 and TRBJ1-5; D is perhaps TRBD1 (6 bases). The germline gives CDR1 SGHTA, CDR2 FQGNSA. Deletions cut 2 bases from V and 2 bases from J, with 10 bases between. The CDR3 extends over 15 amino acids. CDR3 bases: TGTGCCAGCAGCTTAAAAGGGGGGGGCAATCAGCCCCAGCATTTT. Residues: CASSLKGGGNQPQHF.

The chain carries TRBV6-1 and TRBJ2-3, with 10 bases fitting TRBD2. This CDR3 is built from 15 residues. The V gene end was trimmed by 7 bases and the J gene end by 0 bases; junction bases not matched to a gene: 4. Germline assignment: CDR1 MNHNS and CDR2 SASEGT. The CDR3 DNA follows: TGTGCCAGCACCCGAGCGGGGGGGAGCACAGATACGCAGTATTTT. This codes for CASTRAGGSTDTQYF.

This clone was seen only once. The chain is built from TRBV11-2 and TRBJ1-3; the match to TRBD1 covers 8 bases. The germline V gene has CDR1 SGHAT and CDR2 FQNNGV. CDR3 length equals 15 residues. V shed 5 bases, J shed 4 bases, and the junction held 7 bases outside the gene matches. The CDR3 loop is CASSPRTGSGNTIYF. CDR3 in DNA: TGTGCCAGCAGCCCTCGGACAGGGTCCGGAAACACCATATATTTT. Supplemented by reference TRBV11-2 and TRBJ1-3, the full variable domain reads EAGVAQSPRYKIIEKRQSVAFWCNPISGHATLYWYQQILGQGPKLLIQFQNNGVVDDSQLPKDRFSAERLKGVDSTLKIQPAKLEDSAVYLCASSPRTGSGNTIYFGEGSWLTVV.

This chain uses TRBV11-2 with TRBJ2-3, with TRBD2 matching 12 bases. J lost 2 bases, V lost 5 bases, and 5 bases had no gene match. CDR3 size: 16 residues. Germline V CDR1 and CDR2: SGHAT, FQNNGV. The CDR3 sequence is CASSGTSGSLTDTQYF. Here the CDR3 DNA reads TGTGCCAGCAGCGGGACTAGCGGGTCCCTCACAGATACGCAGTATTTT. The variable domain in full, completed from reference TRBV11-2 and TRBJ2-3, reads EAGVAQSPRYKIIEKRQSVAFWCNPISGHATLYWYQQILGQGPKLLIQFQNNGVVDDSQLPKDRFSAERLKGVDSTLKIQPAKLEDSAVYLCASSGTSGSLTDTQYFGPGTRLTVL.

On this clone: One junction end disagrees with the germline gene, perhaps due to a read error. The DNA for the CDR3 is TGTGCCAGCAGCTTGGGGCGCCGCGGACCGGACACCTTC. It yields the protein CASSLGRRGPDTF. The chain uses TRBV5-1 and TRBJ1-2; D possibly corresponds to TRBD1 (5 bases). This CDR3 is built from 13 residues. Germline V lookup: CDR1 SGHRS, CDR2 YFSETQ.

This clone occurred once. The J gene is TRBJ1-1, the V gene TRBV5-5; D might be TRBD1 (6 bases). CDR3 length: 15 residues. The germline CDR1 and CDR2 sequences are SGHKS and YYEKEE (reference sequence). Trimming stripped 2 bases from V and 0 bases from J, with 11 bases between. The CDR3 DNA reads TGTGCCAGCAGCTTACGGACAGAGCTGAACACTGAAGCTTTCTTT. Protein product: CASSLRTELNTEAFF.

V usage is TRBV18 and J usage is TRBJ1-5; D gene ambiguous. This CDR3 is 13 amino acids long. V lost 6 bases, J lost 8 bases, and 14 bases lay in between. The germline gives CDR1 KGHSH, CDR2 LQKENI. CDR3 region: CASSYGEMEPQHF. CDR3 DNA: TGTGCCAGCTCTTACGGAGAGATGGAGCCCCAGCATTTT.

This clone came up once. The gene calls are TRBV18 and TRBJ2-7, with D possibly being TRBD1 (6 bases). Germline V lookup: CDR1 KGHSH, CDR2 LQKENI. The V end lost 4 bases, the J end lost 2 bases, and 12 bases lay between the germline ends. CDR3 size: 14 residues. The CDR3 DNA is TGTGCCAGCTCACAAGGACAGAGTACCTACGAGCAGTACTTC. Residues: CASSQGQSTYEQYF. The full variable domain, in which reference TRBV18 and TRBJ2-7 provide the parts outside the CDR3, is NAGVMQNPRHLVRRRGQEARLRCSPMKGHSHVYWYRQLPEEGLKFMVYLQKENIIDESGMPKERFSAEFPKEGPSILRIQQVVRGDSAAYFCASSQGQSTYEQYFGPGTRLTVT.

The rearrangement links TRBV10-3 to TRBJ2-5; maybe TRBD1 (7 bases). The germline V gene encodes CDR1 ENHRY and CDR2 SYGVKD. Between the trimmed V and J ends, which lost 0 bases and 6 bases, there was a span of 14 bases. The CDR3 consists of 15 residues. The CDR3 loop is CAISESNSGGQTQYF. The CDR3 nucleotides read TGTGCCATCAGTGAGTCGAATTCAGGGGGGCAGACCCAGTACTTC.

The J gene is TRBJ2-3, the V gene TRBV15, with 8 bases matching TRBD2. V shed 1 base, J shed 6 bases, and the junction held 9 bases outside the gene matches. Germline lookup yields CDR1 LNHNV and CDR2 YYDKDF (reference sequence). The CDR3 is 16 amino acids. CDR3 region: CATSRGAGGRSDTQYF. The CDR3 nucleotides are TGTGCCACCAGCAGAGGGGCGGGAGGTCGATCGGATACGCAGTATTTT.

The chain carries TRBV5-1 and TRBJ2-3, with TRBD2 identical over 11 bases. Germline CDR1 and CDR2: SGHRS and YFSETQ. The trim removed 1 base at V and 2 bases at J, leaving 3 bases unmatched. The CDR3 loop spans 16 amino acids. CDR3 bases: TGCGCCAGCAGCTTGTCGACTAGCGGGGCCACAGATACGCAGTATTTT. It encodes CASSLSTSGATDTQYF. Together with reference TRBV5-1 and TRBJ2-3, the CDR3 gives the full variable domain: KAGVTQTPRYLIKTRGQQVTLSCSPISGHRSVSWYQQTPGQGLQFLFEYFSETQRNKGNFPGRFSGRQFSNSRSEMNVSTLELGDSALYLCASSLSTSGATDTQYFGPGTRLTVL.

The J gene is TRBJ2-3, the V gene TRBV5-1; TRBD2 agrees at 11 bases. Looked up from germline, CDR1 is SGHRS and CDR2 is YFSETQ. The CDR3 contains 15 residues. Trimming removed 6 bases from V and 6 bases from J; junction bases left unmatched: 9. CDR3 in amino acids: CASTLAGGLSDTQYF. CDR3 DNA sequence: TGCGCCAGCACTTTAGCGGGGGGGCTGTCCGATACGCAGTATTTT.

On this clone itself: The sample contains more than one DNA sequence encoding this CDR3. The chain carries TRBV5-1 and TRBJ1-6, with a possible D match to TRBD1 (5 bases). Trimming removed 0 bases from V and 7 bases from J, with 8 bases in between. CDR1 is SGHRS, CDR2 YFSETQ, per germline. This CDR3 contains 14 residues. In DNA, the CDR3 is TGCGCCAGCAGCTTGGGACAGTCCAATTCACCCCTCCACTTT. Translation: CASSLGQSNSPLHF.